This T cell receptor beta chain was sequenced in a study of identical twins (dated by TCRdb to 2016 to 2018). With regard to the full study: The study deep-sequenced TCR alpha and beta repertoires from monozygotic twins, unrelated adults of various ages and cord blood to test whether fetal clonotypes persist. Replicate twin experiments were performed at different times using different library preparation protocols to rule out contamination.

Points the paper makes about the study in general: Compared with coincidental sharing between unrelated individuals, out-of-frame TCR alpha sequences shared between twins showed an excess of sequences with low generation probability. Fewer insertions were carried by abundant cord blood beta clonotypes, a similar but weaker trend appeared in young adult naive repertoires, and no such trend appeared in memory repertoires. Invariant T cells such as MAIT and iNKT could partly confound zero-insertion analyses, though diverse VJ usage argued against this for most clonotypes. Recombination models systematically underestimated out-of-frame TCR alpha sharing in monozygotic twins but agreed with sharing between unrelated individuals. Because the same donors could not be followed over many years, the conclusions relied on cross-sectional statistical analysis. A weaker excess of twin sharing was found in beta out-of-frame sequences because the signal-to-noise ratio was lowered by fewer shared sequences.

Notes on this clonotype: Its antigen has not been determined. Base qualities were left out, and no much larger clone turns up one base away.

CDR1 and CDR2, looked up from the germline V gene, are SNHLY and FYNNEI. Spanning cysteine to phenylalanine, the CDR3 consists of 14 amino acids. Here the CDR3 DNA is all that survives: 42 bases in frame from base 1. V trim: 3 bases; J trim: 5 bases; unmatched bases: 3. All donors were healthy Caucasians. Three pairs of female monozygotic twins, all aged 18 to 29 years, were included in the twin cohort. CD4+ and CD8+ T cell populations were isolated with positive isolation kits from Invitrogen. Library prep was done by 5' RACE. Data came from an Illumina HiSeq 2000. Template switching added a universal primer binding site, and the final cDNA carried a unique molecular identifier that allowed TCR cDNA molecules to be counted accurately. Specific primers in the conserved constant-segment region were used to synthesize first-strand cDNA for the TCR alpha and beta chains. Each cDNA library was double barcoded, with a SMART-Mk sample barcode plus Illumina barcodes, to control for contamination. Two successive PCR steps introduced TruSeq adapter sequences along with Illumina sample barcodes. Sequencing of the TCR alpha and beta cDNA libraries was done on the Illumina HiSeq platform using custom primers. As for the original processing: MiGEC processed the raw reads to extract unique molecular identifiers, while MiXCR was used to determine the CDR3 positions. Recombination models were inferred per individual with the repgenHMM and IGoR tools using an EM algorithm. The analysis of shared clonotypes was done with the tcR package in R, with sharing normalized by the product of cloneset sizes. To study raw recombination without the effects of thymic and clonal selection, out-of-frame nonproductive sequences were analyzed. TCRdb trimmed public reads at Q25 via fastp, called clones via MiXCR and kept in-frame beta chains. CDR3 protein sequences are deduplicated, and each keeps its most common genes and DNA. TCRdb assigned the V and J calls; the authors' analysis was not used. Counted in this sample were around 500,000 distinct CDR3 sequences; over 12% of them appeared once. Approximately 0.52% of the sample is held by the ten biggest clonotypes.

These records were also assigned to another study, of yellow fever vaccine responses in identical twins. As described in the second report: The T cell response to vaccination in identical twins was reported by the authors to appear partly convergent and partly personalized. Focusing on identical twins, the study followed the T cell clones that responded to the vaccine, and did so with precision.

Sequences were obtained from CD4+ T cells sorted from blood. The sequence links TRBV2 to TRBJ2-5; TRBD1 agrees with 10 junctional bases. The receptor's source is a woman between 18 and 29 years old in good health. The CDR3 here reads CASSDLGQGETQYF. The DNA sequence reads TGTGCCAGCAGTGATTTGGGACAGGGGGAGACCCAGTACTTC.